The clone carrying this T cell receptor (beta chain) occurred a few times. These data come from a study of blood T cells in healthy people across ages. The authors ran a second PCR of about 7 to 12 cycles using a sample-barcoded 5' primer and a J-beta primer mix. A single record per CDR3 protein comes from TCRdb applying MiXCR to the 5' RACE reads. The sample has some 900,000 distinct CDR3 sequences, around 49% seen once. The germline V gene encodes CDR1 SGHTA and CDR2 FQGNSA. This CDR3 region has 15 residues. Trimming cost V 2 bases and J 5 bases, with 13 bases left between them. The chain employs TRBV7-2 and TRBJ2-1; maybe TRBD1 (6 bases). The receptor's source is a young man in good health. The sample taken for sequencing was blood. The CDR3 loop reads CASSLQGLVNNEQFF. DNA for the CDR3: TGTGCCAGCAGCTTACAGGGGCTGGTAAACAATGAGCAGTTCTTC. The variable domain in full, completed from reference TRBV7-2 and TRBJ2-1, reads GAGVSQSPSNKVTEKGKDVELRCDPISGHTALYWYRQSLGQGLEFLIYFQGNSAPDKSGLPSDRFSAERTGGSVSTLTIQRTQQEDSAVYLCASSLQGLVNNEQFFGPGTRLTVL.